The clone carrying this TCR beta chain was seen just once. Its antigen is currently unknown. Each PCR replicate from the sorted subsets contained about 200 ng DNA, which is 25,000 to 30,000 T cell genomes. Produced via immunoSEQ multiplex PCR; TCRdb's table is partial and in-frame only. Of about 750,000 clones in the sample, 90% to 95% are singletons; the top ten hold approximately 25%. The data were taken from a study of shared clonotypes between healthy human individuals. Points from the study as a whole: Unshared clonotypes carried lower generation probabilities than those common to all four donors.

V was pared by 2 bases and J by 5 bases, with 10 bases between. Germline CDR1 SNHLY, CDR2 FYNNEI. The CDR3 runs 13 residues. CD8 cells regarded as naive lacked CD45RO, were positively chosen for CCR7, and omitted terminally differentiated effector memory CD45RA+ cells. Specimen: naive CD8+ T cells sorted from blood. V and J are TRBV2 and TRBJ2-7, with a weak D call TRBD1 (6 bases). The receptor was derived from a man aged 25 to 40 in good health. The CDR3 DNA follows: TGTGCCAGCAGTGAATCACAGGGCCACGAGCAGTACTTC. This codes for CASSESQGHEQYF.